This T cell receptor (beta chain) was sequenced in a study of cytomegalovirus exposure and HLA in healthy donors. Study context: Sequencing of roughly 180 million T cells in an earlier analysis found 90 million to 120 million unique TCR beta sequences.

The CDR3 loop spans 10 amino acids. Germline V gene lookup returns CDR1 SGHNT and CDR2 YYREEE (reference sequence). The PCR was carried out with 60 Vbeta primers and 13 Jbeta primers. Repertoires were generated with immunoSEQ multiplex PCR, while TCRdb's copy carries only in-frame clones and drops some. The table includes about 130,000 clones, about 76% detected once. A few counts support this clone. At one of its ends the junction is not consistent with the germline gene, which may arise from a read error. The chain joins TRBV5-4 to TRBJ1-2; D is perhaps TRBD1 (6 bases). The sequencing input was PBMCs. This clonotype originated in a man aged 18 to 29 in good health and CMV-seronegative. Here the CDR3 DNA reads TGTGCCAGCAGTCCAGGGGAAGTCCGCTTC. Translated: CASSPGEVRF. Together with reference TRBV5-4 and TRBJ1-2, the CDR3 gives the full variable domain: ETGVTQSPTHLIKTRGQQVTLRCSSQSGHNTVSWYQQALGQGPQFIFQYYREEENGRGNFPPRFSGLQFPNYSSELNVNALELDDSALYLCASSPGEVRFGSGTRLTVV.